This T cell receptor (beta chain) was captured by sequencing in a study of cytomegalovirus exposure and HLA in healthy donors. The PCR used 60 Vbeta and 13 Jbeta primers. Sequenced by immunoSEQ multiplex PCR; TCRdb stores in-frame clones only, minus some. The table has roughly 130,000 clones, over 75% seen once. As for this clone: Its target is not known.

Points from the study as a whole: The study listed roughly 150 cytomegalovirus-associated TCR beta chains.

V lost 3 bases to trimming and J lost 4 bases; unmatched junction nucleotides: 14. In germline, CDR1 is SGHDN, CDR2 FVKESK. The CDR3 extends over 17 amino acids. V is TRBV14 and J is TRBJ1-2, with 7 nucleotides matching TRBD1. Input material: PBMCs. The receptor comes from a man between 25 and 39 years old in good health and CMV-seronegative. Here the CDR3 reads CASSHPLGRQGLYGYTF. In nucleotides, the CDR3 is TGTGCCAGCAGCCACCCATTGGGGAGACAGGGACTCTATGGCTACACCTTC.